This TCR beta chain is drawn from a study of cytomegalovirus exposure and HLA in healthy donors. Across the study: Of all 400 or so donors who were genotyped, roughly 83% belonged to the Caucasian-associated ancestry cluster.

In regard to this clone: What it binds is not known.

In the PCR, 60 Vbeta and 13 Jbeta primers were used. The authors' processing: Some 11 million of the 80 million or so unique TCR beta chains counted in a later analysis were shared. Data came from immunoSEQ multiplex PCR; TCRdb stores just in-frame clones and leaves some out. From that table come the V and J calls and clone size; the DNA was used to work out D and trimming. The sample includes about 82,000 clones, around three fifths of them seen just once. Study outcomes and limitations: Reported findings show TCR beta sequences accurately forecast HLA-A and HLA-B alleles in most subjects.

V was pared by 3 bases and J by 1 base, with 13 bases between. Germline loops: CDR1 KGHSH, CDR2 LQKENI. CDR3 size: 15 residues. This chain links TRBV18 with TRBJ2-7; D is possibly TRBD2 (6 bases). The receptor was derived from a woman between 40 and 55 years old in good health and CMV-seropositive. The sequencing sample was made of PBMCs. CDR3 coding DNA: TGTGCCAGCTCACCTCCGGGGGTTCCTTCCTACGAGCAGTACTTC. Its translation: CASSPPGVPSYEQYF.